The subject of this entry is one T cell receptor (beta chain). The antigen remains unidentified. This record comes from a study of T cell responses to AZD1222 COVID-19 vaccine. The method was immunoSEQ multiplex PCR; TCRdb's version includes in-frame clones alone and lacks a portion of them. Counted here are roughly 65,000 clones, about three quarters occurring once; the ten biggest clones make up 9.5% to 13%. Overall study results and limits: Along spike, vaccine-associated CD4 TCRs were found throughout, with dominance at 160-218 and 743-854. Unmutated variant regions are reportedly targeted by nearly half of spike-specific TCRs. Samples come after the peak T cell response, not at day 14.

The CDR3 sequence is 14 residues long. Trimming pared 7 bases from V and 1 base from J, leaving 13 bases between. Germline CDR1 and CDR2: SNHLY and FYNNEI. This TCR was sampled from an adult in good health. This material consisted of peripheral blood, taken on day 0 of AZD1222 vaccination. The chain combines TRBV2 with TRBJ1-1; D may be TRBD1 (6 bases). For the CDR3, the DNA is TGTGCCAGCATGGCCCAGGGGCCGAACACTGAAGCTTTCTTT. Its translation: CASMAQGPNTEAFF.